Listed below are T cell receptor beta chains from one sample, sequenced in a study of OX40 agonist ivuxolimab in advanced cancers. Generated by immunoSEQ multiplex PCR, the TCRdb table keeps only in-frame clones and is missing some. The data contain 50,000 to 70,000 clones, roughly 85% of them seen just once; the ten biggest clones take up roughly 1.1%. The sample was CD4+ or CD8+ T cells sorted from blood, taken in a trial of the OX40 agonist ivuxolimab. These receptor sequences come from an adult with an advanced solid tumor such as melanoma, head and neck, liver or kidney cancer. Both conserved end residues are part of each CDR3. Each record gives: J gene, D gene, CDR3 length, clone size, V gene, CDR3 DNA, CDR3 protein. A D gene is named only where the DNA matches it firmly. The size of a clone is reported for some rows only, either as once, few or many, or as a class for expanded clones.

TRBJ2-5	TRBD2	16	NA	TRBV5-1	TGCGCCAGCAGCTTGTCCCCGGGGGGGGACCAAGAGACCCAGTACTTC	CASSLSPGGDQETQYF
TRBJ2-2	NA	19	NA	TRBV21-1	TGTGCCAGCAGCGAAAGAAGGAGGTTGCGGGAGCGGGTCACCGGGGAGCTGTTTTTT	CASSERRRLRERVTGELFF
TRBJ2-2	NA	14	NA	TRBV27	TGTGCCAGCAGCTCATGGGGGAGCACCGGGGAGCTGTTTTTT	CASSSWGSTGELFF
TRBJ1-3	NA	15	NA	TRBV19	TGTGCCAGTAAATTTGGGGGGGCGCAAGGAAACACCATATATTTT	CASKFGGAQGNTIYF
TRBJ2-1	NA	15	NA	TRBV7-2	TGTGCCAGCAGCTTAGCAGGGGATGACTACAATGAGCAGTTCTTC	CASSLAGDDYNEQFF
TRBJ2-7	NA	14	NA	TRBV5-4	TGTGCCAGCAGCCAACGGGACGGTTCTTACGAGCAGTACTTC	CASSQRDGSYEQYF
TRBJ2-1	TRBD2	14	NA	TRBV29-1	TGCAGCATAGATAGCGGGAGCTTCTACAATGAGCAGTTCTTC	CSIDSGSFYNEQFF
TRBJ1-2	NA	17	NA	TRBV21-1	TGTGCCAGCAGCTTTTTCCCCAACAGGGGCCCAGGTTATGGCTACACCTTC	CASSFFPNRGPGYGYTF
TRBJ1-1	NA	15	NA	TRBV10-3	TGTGCCATCAGTGAGTCCCGGGGGCTGGACACTGAAGCTTTCTTT	CAISESRGLDTEAFF
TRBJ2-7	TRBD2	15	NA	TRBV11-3	TGTGCCAGCAGCTTAGCTAGCGGGGATCCTTACGAGCAGTACTTC	CASSLASGDPYEQYF
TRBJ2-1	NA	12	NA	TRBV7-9	TGTGCCAGCAGCTTAAAGGGCAATGAGCAGTTCTTC	CASSLKGNEQFF
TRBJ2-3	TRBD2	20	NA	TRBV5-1	TGCGCCAGCAGCTTTGGGCAGTCCACCGTAGCGGGAGGCGGACGAGATACGCAGTATTTT	CASSFGQSTVAGGGRDTQYF
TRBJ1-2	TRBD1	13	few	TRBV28	TGTGCCAGCAGAGGACCGACAGGGCATGGCTACACCTTC	CASRGPTGHGYTF
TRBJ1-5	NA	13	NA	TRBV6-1	TGTGCCACCCAACGGGACACCAATCAGCCCCAGCATTTT	CATQRDTNQPQHF
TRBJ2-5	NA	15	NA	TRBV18	TGTGCCAGCTCACCGGCGGGATCGTACCAAGAGACCCAGTACTTC	CASSPAGSYQETQYF
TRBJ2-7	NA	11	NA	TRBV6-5	TGTGCCAGCAGTGCCCAGGTCGAGCAGTACTTC	CASSAQVEQYF
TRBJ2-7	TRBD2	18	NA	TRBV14	TGTGCCAGCAGCCAAGGGACTAGCGGGACCCCGAGCTCCTACGAGCAGTACTTC	CASSQGTSGTPSSYEQYF
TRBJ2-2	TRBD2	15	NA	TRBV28	TGTGCCAGCAGATTTGCCGGGACTAGGACCGGGGAGCTGTTTTTT	CASRFAGTRTGELFF
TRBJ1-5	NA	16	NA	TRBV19	TGTGCCAGTAGTATAGTACCCGGGTGGGGGGATCAGCCCCAGCATTTT	CASSIVPGWGDQPQHF
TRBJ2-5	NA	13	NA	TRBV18	TGTGCCAGCTTCCCGACAGGACAAGAGACCCAGTACTTC	CASFPTGQETQYF
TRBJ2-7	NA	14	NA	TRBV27	TGTGCCAGCAGTCTCCGGGCCCTCTCCTACGAGCAGTACTTC	CASSLRALSYEQYF
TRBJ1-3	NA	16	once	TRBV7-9	TGTGCCAGCAGCTTGGCAGGGTCGAGCTCTGGAAACACCATATATTTT	CASSLAGSSSGNTIYF
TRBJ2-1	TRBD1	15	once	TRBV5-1	TGCGCCAGCAAGGATGGTAGGGACAGATACAATGAGCAGTTCTTC	CASKDGRDRYNEQFF
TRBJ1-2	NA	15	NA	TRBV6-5	TGTGCCAGCAGTTACGGCACAGGGAATGCCTATGGCTACACCTTC	CASSYGTGNAYGYTF
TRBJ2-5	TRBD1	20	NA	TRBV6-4	TGTGCCAGCAGCGCCTCGACAGGGGGCGTTAGCGGGGAGATTTGGGAGACCCAGTACTTC	CASSASTGGVSGEIWETQYF
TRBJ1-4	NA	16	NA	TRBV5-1	TGCGCCAGCAGCTTGGATCCTAAAGGGAGTGGTGAAAAACTGTTTTTT	CASSLDPKGSGEKLFF
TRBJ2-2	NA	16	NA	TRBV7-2	TGTGCCAGCAGCTTAGGTCTTGCGACGGGCACCGGGGAGCTGTTTTTT	CASSLGLATGTGELFF
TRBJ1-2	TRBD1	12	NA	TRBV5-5	TGTGCCAGCAGCTTCACAGGGGATGGCTACACCTTC	CASSFTGDGYTF
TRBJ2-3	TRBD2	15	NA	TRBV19	TGTGCCAGTAGTATGGGACTAGCGGACACAGATACGCAGTATTTT	CASSMGLADTDTQYF
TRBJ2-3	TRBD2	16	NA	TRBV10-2	TGCGCCAGCAGTGAATGGTCCGGGGAGCGGGGAGATACGCAGTATTTT	CASSEWSGERGDTQYF
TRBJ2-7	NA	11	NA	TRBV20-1	TGCAGTGCTAGCGCTGGGCACGAGCAGTACTTC	CSASAGHEQYF